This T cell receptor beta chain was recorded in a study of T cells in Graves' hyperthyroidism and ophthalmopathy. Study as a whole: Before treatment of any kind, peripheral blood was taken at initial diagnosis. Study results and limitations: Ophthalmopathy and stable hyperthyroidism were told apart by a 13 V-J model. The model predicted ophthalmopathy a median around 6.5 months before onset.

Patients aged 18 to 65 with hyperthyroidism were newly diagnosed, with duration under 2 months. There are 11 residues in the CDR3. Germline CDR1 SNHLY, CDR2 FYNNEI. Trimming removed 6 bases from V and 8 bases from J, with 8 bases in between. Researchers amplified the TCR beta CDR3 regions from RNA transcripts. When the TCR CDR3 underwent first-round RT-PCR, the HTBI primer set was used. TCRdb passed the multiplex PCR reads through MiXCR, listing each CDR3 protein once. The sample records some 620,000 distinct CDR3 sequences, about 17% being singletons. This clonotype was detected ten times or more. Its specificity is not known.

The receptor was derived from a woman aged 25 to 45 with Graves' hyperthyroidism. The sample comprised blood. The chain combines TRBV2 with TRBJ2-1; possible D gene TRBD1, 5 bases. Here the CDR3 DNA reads TGTGCCAGCAGCATGACAGATGAGCAGTTCTTC. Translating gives CASSMTDEQFF.